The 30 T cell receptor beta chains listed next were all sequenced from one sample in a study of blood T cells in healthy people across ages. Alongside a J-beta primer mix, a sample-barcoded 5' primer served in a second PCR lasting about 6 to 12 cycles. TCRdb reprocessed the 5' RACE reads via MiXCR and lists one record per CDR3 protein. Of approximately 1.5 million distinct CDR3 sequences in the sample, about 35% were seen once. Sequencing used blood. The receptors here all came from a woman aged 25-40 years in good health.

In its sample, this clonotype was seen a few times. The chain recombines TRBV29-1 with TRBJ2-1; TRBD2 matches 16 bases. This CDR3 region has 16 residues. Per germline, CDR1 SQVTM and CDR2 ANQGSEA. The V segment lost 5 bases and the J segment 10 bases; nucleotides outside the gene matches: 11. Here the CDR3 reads CSVIPGTSGRAGEQFF. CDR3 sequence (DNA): TGCAGCGTTATTCCCGGGACTAGCGGGAGGGCTGGCGAGCAGTTCTTC.

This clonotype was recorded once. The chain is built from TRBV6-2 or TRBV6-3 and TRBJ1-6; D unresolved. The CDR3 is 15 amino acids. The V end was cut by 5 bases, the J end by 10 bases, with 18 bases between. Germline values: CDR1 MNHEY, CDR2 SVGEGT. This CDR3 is CASSSQTRDYSPLHF. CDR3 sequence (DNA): TGTGCCAGCAGTAGCCAGACACGGGATTACTCACCCCTCCACTTT.

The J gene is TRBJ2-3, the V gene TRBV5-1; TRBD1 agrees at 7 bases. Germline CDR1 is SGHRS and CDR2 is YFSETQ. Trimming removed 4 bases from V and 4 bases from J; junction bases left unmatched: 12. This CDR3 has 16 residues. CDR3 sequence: CASSPMKTGFADTQYF. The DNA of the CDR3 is TGCGCCAGCAGCCCGATGAAGACAGGGTTCGCAGATACGCAGTATTTT.

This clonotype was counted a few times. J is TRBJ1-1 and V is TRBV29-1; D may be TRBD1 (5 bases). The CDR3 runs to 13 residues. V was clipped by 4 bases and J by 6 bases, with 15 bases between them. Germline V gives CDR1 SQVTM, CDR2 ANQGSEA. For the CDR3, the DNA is TGCAGCGTTGGGGGAGGGGTCTCCCCTGAAGCTTTCTTT. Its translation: CSVGGGVSPEAFF.

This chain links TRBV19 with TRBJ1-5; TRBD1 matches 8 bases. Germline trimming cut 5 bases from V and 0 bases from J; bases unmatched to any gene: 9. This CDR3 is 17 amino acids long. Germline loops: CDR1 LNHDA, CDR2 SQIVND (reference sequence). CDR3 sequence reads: CASSPRPGQDSNQPQHF. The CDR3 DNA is TGTGCCAGTAGTCCAAGGCCGGGACAGGATAGCAATCAGCCCCAGCATTTT.

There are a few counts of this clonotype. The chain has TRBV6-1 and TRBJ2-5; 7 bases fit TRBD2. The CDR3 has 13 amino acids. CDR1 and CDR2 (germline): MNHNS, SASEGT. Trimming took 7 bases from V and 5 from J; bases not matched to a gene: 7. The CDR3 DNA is TGTGCCAGCACGGTGGGGGGGGTGGAGACCCAGTACTTC. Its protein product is CASTVGGVETQYF.

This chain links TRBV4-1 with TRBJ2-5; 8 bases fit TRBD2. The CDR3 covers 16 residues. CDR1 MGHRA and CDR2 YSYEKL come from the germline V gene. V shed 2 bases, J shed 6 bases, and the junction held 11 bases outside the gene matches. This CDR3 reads CASSQMPGGAVKTQYF. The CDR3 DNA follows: TGCGCCAGCAGCCAAATGCCCGGGGGGGCCGTGAAGACCCAGTACTTC.

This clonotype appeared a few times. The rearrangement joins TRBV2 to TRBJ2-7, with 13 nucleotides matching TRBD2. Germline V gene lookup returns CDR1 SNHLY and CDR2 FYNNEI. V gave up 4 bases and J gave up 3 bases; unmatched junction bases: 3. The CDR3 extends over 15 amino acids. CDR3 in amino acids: CASSVGTSGIYEQYF. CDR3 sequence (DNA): TGTGCCAGCAGTGTTGGGACTAGCGGGATCTACGAGCAGTACTTC.

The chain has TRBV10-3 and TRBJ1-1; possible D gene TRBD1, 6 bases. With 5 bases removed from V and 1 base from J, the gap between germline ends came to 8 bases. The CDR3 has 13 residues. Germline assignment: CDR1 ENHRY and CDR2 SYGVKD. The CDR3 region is CAISRTENTEAFF. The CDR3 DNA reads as TGTGCCATCAGTCGGACAGAGAACACTGAAGCTTTCTTT.

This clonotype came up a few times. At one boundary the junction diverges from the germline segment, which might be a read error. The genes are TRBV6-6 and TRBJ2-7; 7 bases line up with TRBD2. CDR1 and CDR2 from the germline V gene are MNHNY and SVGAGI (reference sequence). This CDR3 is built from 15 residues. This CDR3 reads CASSQGGSYFYEQDF. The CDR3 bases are TGTGCCAGCAGTCAGGGCGGGAGTTACTTTTACGAGCAGGACTTC.

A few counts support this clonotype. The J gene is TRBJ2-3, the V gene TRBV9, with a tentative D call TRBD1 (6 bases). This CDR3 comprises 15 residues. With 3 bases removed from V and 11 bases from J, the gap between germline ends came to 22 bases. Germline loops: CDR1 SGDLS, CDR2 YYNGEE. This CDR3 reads CASSEGTGPPPVQYF. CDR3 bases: TGTGCCAGCAGCGAGGGAACAGGGCCTCCCCCGGTGCAGTATTTT. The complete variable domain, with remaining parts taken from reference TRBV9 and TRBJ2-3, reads DSGVTQTPKHLITATGQRVTLRCSPRSGDLSVYWYQQSLDQGLQFLIQYYNGEERAKGNILERFSAQQFPDLHSELNLSSLELGDSALYFCASSEGTGPPPVQYFGPGTRLTVL.

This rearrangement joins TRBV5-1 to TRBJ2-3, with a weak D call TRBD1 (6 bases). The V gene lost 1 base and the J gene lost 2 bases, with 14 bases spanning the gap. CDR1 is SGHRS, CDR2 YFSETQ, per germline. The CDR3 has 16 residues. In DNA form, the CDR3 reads TGCGCCAGCAGCTTGCGTGGGGACACCCTCACAGATACGCAGTATTTT. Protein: CASSLRGDTLTDTQYF.

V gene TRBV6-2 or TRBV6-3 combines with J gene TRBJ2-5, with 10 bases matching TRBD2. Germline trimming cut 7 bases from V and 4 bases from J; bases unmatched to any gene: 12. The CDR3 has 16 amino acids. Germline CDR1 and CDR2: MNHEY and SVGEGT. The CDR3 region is CASNRWLAGVAETQYF. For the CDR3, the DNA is TGTGCCAGCAACCGTTGGCTAGCGGGAGTCGCAGAGACCCAGTACTTC.

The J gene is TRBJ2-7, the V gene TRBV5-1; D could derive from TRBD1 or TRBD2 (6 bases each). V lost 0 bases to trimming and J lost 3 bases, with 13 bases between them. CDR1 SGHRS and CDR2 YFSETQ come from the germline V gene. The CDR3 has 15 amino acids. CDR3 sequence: CASSLGGAGIYEQYF. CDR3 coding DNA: TGCGCCAGCAGCTTGGGGGGGGCAGGGATCTACGAGCAGTACTTC.

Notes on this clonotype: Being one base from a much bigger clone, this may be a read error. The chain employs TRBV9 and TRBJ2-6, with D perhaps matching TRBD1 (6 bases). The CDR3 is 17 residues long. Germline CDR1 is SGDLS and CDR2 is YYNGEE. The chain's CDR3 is CASSASTGLSEANVLTF. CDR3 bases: TGTGCCAGCAGCGCCTCGACAGGCCTCTCTGAGGCCAACGTCCTGACTTTC. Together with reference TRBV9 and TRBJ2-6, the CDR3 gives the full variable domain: DSGVTQTPKHLITATGQRVTLRCSPRSGDLSVYWYQQSLDQGLQFLIQYYNGEERAKGNILERFSAQQFPDLHSELNLSSLELGDSALYFCASSASTGLSEANVLTFGAGSRLTVL.

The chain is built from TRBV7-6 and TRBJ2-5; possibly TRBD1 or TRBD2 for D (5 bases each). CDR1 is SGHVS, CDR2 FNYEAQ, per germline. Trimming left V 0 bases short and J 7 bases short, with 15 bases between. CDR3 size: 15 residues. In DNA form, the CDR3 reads TGTGCCAGCAGCTTAGCGCCTGGAGACAGCGGGACCCAGTACTTC. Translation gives CASSLAPGDSGTQYF.

The DNA of the CDR3 is TGTGCCTGGACTAGCGGGAGGGCCAGTGAGCAGTTCTTC. This sequence encodes CAWTSGRASEQFF. The chain couples TRBV30 to TRBJ2-1; 12 nucleotides match TRBD2. The junction had 4 bases not matched to a gene; V was cut back by 4 bases and J by 9 bases. Per the germline V gene, CDR1 is GTSNPN and CDR2 is SVGIG (reference sequence). CDR3 size: 13 residues.

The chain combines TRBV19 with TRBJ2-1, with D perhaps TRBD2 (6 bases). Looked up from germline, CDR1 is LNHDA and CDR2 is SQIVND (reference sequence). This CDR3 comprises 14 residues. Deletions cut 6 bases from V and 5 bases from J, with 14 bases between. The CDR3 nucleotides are TGTGCCAGTAGGGACATAGCGGATGACAATGAGCAGTTCTTC. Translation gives CASRDIADDNEQFF. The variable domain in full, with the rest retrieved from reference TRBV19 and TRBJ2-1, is DGGITQSPKYLFRKEGQNVTLSCEQNLNHDAMYWYRQDPGQGLRLIYYSQIVNDFQKGDIAEGYSVSREKKESFPLTVTSAQKNPTAFYLCASRDIADDNEQFFGPGTRLTVL.

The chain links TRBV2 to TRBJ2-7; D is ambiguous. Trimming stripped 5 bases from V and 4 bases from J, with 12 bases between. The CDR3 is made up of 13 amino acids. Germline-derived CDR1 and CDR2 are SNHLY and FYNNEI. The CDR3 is CASSRPDGYEQYF. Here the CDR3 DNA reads TGTGCCAGCAGTCGACCCGATGGTTACGAGCAGTACTTC. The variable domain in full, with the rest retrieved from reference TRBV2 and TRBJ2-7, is EPEVTQTPSHQVTQMGQEVILRCVPISNHLYFYWYRQILGQKVEFLVSFYNNEISEKSEIFDDQFSVERPDGSNFTLKIRSTKLEDSAMYFCASSRPDGYEQYFGPGTRLTVT.

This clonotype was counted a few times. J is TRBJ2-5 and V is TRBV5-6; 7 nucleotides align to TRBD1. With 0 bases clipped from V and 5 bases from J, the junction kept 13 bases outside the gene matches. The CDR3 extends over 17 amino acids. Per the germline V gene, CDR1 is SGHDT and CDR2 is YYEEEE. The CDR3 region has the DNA TGTGCCAGCAGCTTGGTTACAGGGGACGACACCGGGGAGACCCAGTACTTC. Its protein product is CASSLVTGDDTGETQYF.

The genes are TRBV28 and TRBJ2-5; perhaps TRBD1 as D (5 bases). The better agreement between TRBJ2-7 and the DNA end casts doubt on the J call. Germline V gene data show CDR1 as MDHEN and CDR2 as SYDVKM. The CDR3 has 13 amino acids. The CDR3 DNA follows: TGTGCCAGCACGGTCAGGGTGTCCTACGAGCAGTACTTC. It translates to CASTVRVSYEQYF.

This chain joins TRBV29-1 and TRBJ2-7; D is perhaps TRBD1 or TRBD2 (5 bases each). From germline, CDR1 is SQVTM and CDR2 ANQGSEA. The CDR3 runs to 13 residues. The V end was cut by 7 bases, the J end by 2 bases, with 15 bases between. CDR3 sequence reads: CSATGANTYEQYF. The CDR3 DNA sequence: TGCAGCGCCACCGGGGCAAATACCTACGAGCAGTACTTC.

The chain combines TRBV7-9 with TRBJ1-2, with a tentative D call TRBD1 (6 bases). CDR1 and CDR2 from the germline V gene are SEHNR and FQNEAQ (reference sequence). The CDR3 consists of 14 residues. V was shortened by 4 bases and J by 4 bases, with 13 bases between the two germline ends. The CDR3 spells CASSSTGARYGYTF. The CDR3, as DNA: TGTGCCAGCAGCTCGACAGGTGCCCGCTATGGCTACACCTTC.

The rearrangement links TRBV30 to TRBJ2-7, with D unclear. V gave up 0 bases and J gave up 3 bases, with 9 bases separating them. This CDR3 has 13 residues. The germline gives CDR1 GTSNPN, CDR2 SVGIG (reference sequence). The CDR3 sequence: CAWSVLDSYEQYF. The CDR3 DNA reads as TGTGCCTGGAGTGTACTTGATAGCTACGAGCAGTACTTC.

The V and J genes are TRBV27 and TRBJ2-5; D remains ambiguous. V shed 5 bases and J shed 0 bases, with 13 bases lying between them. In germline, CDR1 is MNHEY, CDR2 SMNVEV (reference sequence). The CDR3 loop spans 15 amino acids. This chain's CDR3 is CASSHGPGYQETQYF. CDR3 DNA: TGTGCCAGCAGTCACGGACCCGGGTACCAAGAGACCCAGTACTTC.

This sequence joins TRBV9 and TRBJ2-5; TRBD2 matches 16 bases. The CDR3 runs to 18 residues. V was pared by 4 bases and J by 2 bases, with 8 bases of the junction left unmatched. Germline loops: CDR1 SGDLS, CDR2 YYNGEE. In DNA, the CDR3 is TGTGCCAGCAGCCCCGGGACTAGCGGGAGGGCCCTTCAAGAGACCCAGTACTTC. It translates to CASSPGTSGRALQETQYF.

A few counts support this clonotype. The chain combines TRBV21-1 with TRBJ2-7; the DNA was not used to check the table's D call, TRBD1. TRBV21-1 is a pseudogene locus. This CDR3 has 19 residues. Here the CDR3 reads CASSKRREGQGAKSYEQYF. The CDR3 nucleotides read TGTGCCAGCAGCAAAAGGCGGGAAGGACAGGGGGCGAAATCCTACGAGCAGTACTTC.

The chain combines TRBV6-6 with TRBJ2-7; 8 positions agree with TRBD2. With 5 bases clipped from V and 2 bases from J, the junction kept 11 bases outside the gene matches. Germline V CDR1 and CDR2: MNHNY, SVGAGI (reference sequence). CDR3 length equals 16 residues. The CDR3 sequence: CASSGPGRASAYEQYF. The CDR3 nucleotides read TGTGCCAGCAGTGGCCCCGGGAGGGCCTCCGCCTACGAGCAGTACTTC.

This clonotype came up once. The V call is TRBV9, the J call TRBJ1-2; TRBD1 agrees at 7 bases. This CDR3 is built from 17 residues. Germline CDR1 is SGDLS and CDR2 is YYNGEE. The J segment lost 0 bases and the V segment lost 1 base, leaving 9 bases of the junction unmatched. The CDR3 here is CASSVSAGGASNYGYTF. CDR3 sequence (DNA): TGTGCCAGCAGCGTAAGCGCAGGGGGGGCGTCTAACTATGGCTACACCTTC.

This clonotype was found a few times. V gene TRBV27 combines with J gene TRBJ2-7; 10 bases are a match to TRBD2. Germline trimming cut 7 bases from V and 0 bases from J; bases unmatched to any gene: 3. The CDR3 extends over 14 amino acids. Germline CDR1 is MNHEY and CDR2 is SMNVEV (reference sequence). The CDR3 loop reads CASTLAGGSYEQYF. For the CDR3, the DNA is TGTGCCAGCACATTAGCGGGAGGCTCCTACGAGCAGTACTTC.